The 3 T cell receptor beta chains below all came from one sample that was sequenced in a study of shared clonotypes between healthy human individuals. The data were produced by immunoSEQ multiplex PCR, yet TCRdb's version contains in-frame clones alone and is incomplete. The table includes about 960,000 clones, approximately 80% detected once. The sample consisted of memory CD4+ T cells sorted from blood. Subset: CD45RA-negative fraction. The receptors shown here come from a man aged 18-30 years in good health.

As DNA, the CDR3 is TGTGCCAGCAGCTTAGCCTCAAAGGGTAGCAATCAGCCCCAGCATTTT. This translates into CASSLASKGSNQPQHF. V and J are TRBV7-2 and TRBJ1-5; no clear D. The CDR3 covers 16 residues. Germline V lookup: CDR1 SGHTA, CDR2 FQGNSA. V was shortened by 0 bases and J by 0 bases, with 9 bases between the two germline ends.

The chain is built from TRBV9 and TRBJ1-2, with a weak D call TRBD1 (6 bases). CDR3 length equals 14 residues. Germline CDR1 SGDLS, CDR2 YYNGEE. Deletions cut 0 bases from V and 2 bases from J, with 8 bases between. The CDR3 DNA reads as TGTGCCAGCAGCGTAGGACAGGTCAACTATGGCTACACCTTC. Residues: CASSVGQVNYGYTF.

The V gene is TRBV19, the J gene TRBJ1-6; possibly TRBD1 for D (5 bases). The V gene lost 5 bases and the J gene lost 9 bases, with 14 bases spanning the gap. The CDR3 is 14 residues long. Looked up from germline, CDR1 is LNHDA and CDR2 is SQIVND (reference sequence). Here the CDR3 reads CASSVDGRGSPLHF. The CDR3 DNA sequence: TGTGCCAGTAGTGTGGACGGAAGGGGTTCACCCCTCCACTTT.